This entry features one TCR beta chain sequence. Antigen unknown. This CDR3 has 14 residues. Trimming shortened V by 5 bases and J by 4 bases, and 14 bases separated the two germline ends. This sample is drawn from a study of T cells in Graves' hyperthyroidism and ophthalmopathy. Researchers amplified the TCR beta CDR3 regions from RNA transcripts. The HTBI set primed first-round TCR CDR3 RT-PCR. TCRdb recomputed calls from the multiplex PCR reads with MiXCR, one row per CDR3 protein. This table holds under 700,000 distinct CDR3 sequences, over 15% found once. General study findings and limits: Most thyroid clonotypes expanded above 0.001 appeared in blood too.

The study defined stable Graves' hyperthyroidism as no ophthalmopathy progression within 18 months. The study based diagnoses on clinical symptoms, serum thyroxine and TRAb, thyroid ultrasound and orbital computed tomography. Isolation of PBMCs was performed on around 9.4 ml fresh peripheral blood. The sample was blood. This chain links TRBV12-3 or TRBV12-4 with TRBJ1-2; weak D call: TRBD1 (6 bases). The TCR originated in a woman aged 18-30 years with Graves' hyperthyroidism. The CDR3 loop is CASSPDRSLYGYTF. CDR3 DNA sequence: TGTGCCAGCAGTCCTGACAGGAGTCTCTATGGCTACACCTTC.